This T cell receptor beta chain stems from a study of vaccination effects on CD4 cells after COVID-19 (dated by TCRdb to about 2022). About the investigation overall: The ViraFEST assay stimulated PBMC with viral peptide pools and then used TCR sequencing to identify antigen-specific CD4+ T cell clonotypes by expansion. Each participant received two doses of an mRNA SARS-CoV-2 vaccine, either BNT162b2 or mRNA-1273. SARS-CoV-2 spike-specific CD4+ TCR repertoires were compared before and after mRNA vaccination in COVID-19 convalescent patients and in infection-naive vaccine recipients. Each well held fewer than 2.5 million PBMC cultured in IMDM containing approximately 5.3% human AB serum, 8.5 to 10 IU/ml IL-2 and gentamicin, along with approximately 10 ug/ml peptides. Cultures from other donors in the study were sequenced with the Oncomine TCR Beta short-read assay on an Illumina iSeq 100. Altogether, around eleven COVID-19 convalescent patients and a handful of SARS-CoV-2-naive healthy vaccine recipients made up the full study. Broader findings and caveats from the paper: Clones induced by infection and clones induced by vaccination both contracted markedly at late timepoints after vaccination, which fits with T cell responses waning over time. The study was limited by a small number of convalescent patients, and early post-infection timepoints were lacking. In healthy vaccine recipients, vaccine-induced clones were almost all SARS-CoV-2 mono-reactive, with only 1 of 255 being cross-reactive with common cold coronaviruses.

Including the terminal cysteine and phenylalanine, the CDR3 comprises 16 residues. This entry keeps only the CDR3 DNA: 48 bases, framed from base 1. V and J are trimmed by 0 bases and 3 bases, and the gene matches miss 6 bases of the junction. The germline V gene encodes CDR1 SGDLS and CDR2 YYNGEE. The library was built by means of the immunoSEQ multiplex PCR assay. TCR beta CDR3 sequencing was performed on DNA from the cultured, isolated CD4+ T cells. In the authors' own workflow: Non-productive TCR sequences were discarded, and reads were trimmed to the CDR3 region, with only CDR3s of 7 or more amino acids retained. The MANAFEST web app was used to pick out antigen-specific clonotypes by comparing their expansion in peptide wells with that in reference cultures. Positive clones required FDR<0.05 expansion versus reference and all other wells, odds ratio above 5, and frequency above 0.1% in two replicate wells. A clonotype was defined as cross-reactive if the clonotype was significantly expanded both in SARS-CoV-2 spike wells and in at least one common cold coronavirus spike condition. Levenshtein distance calculated with the stringdist R package was used to assess CDR3 similarity, and unrooted trees were constructed with ape in R 3.6.1. Here the immuneACCESS table is served through TCRdb, limited to in-frame sequences with V and J called. Missing clones are a known gap in these copies; in checked studies unresolved V genes cover under half, and the rest lacks a known reason. V and J calls and clone size are those listed in that table; D and trimming were worked out from the DNA. In this sample the table shows about 38,000 clones, about 80% of which occur a single time. Of the sample, less than 3% is held by the ten largest clones.

About this clone: Its antigen has not been determined. Base qualities are missing; no much larger clone stands one base away.

After around 11 days of culture, CD4+ T cells were isolated with the EasySep CD4+ T cell isolation kit. The absence of prior SARS-CoV-2 infection in healthy vaccine recipients was confirmed by negative nucleocapsid antibodies before and after vaccination. Half of the culture medium was replaced with fresh IL-2-containing medium on days 3 and 7. Unless noted otherwise, every peptide stimulation condition was cultured in triplicate wells. Using Ficoll-Paque Plus gradient centrifugation, PBMC were separated from whole blood and then either used fresh or cryopreserved at -140C. The QIAamp micro DNA kit was used to extract genomic DNA from the cultured CD4+ T cells.

The chain joins TRBV9 to TRBJ2-1, with TRBD1 matching 7 junction bases. This TCR came from a human donor who received a COVID-19 vaccine. The sequencing used CD4+ T cells from PBMCs cultured without peptide, collected before COVID-19 vaccination. The sequence in DNA is TGTGCCAGCAGCGTAGGAAGGGGGCCCCGCTACAATGAGCAGTTCTTC. This gives the protein CASSVGRGPRYNEQFF.